This T cell receptor beta chain originates from a study of blood T cell repertoires in COVID-19. Study summary: Samples came from the United States, Italy and Spain, spanning acute and convalescent COVID-19. T cells, B-cell-depleted T cells, or PBMCs supplied cDNA or gDNA.

Per the study methods: Amplifying reference gene primers gave estimates of nucleated cell counts. Sequencing was performed with immunoSEQ multiplex PCR; in TCRdb, only in-frame clones are kept and a portion is missing. The V and J calls and the clone size are those of that table, but D and trimming were determined from the DNA. The sample gives 50,000 to 65,000 clones, roughly 92% of which show up once; approximately 5% is in the top ten. CDR1 is LNHDA, CDR2 SQIVND, per germline (reference sequence). V gave up 11 bases and J gave up 2 bases, with 10 bases separating them. CDR3 size: 11 residues. The J gene is TRBJ2-7, the V gene TRBV19; a possible D gene is TRBD2 (5 bases). The receptor was derived from a human donor in a cohort sampled during active COVID-19. Sequencing used peripheral blood. CDR3 protein: CAAGVPYEQYF. The DNA for the CDR3 is TGTGCCGCCGGGGTTCCCTACGAGCAGTACTTC. Full variable domain (remainder filled in from reference TRBV19 and TRBJ2-7): DGGITQSPKYLFRKEGQNVTLSCEQNLNHDAMYWYRQDPGQGLRLIYYSQIVNDFQKGDIAEGYSVSREKKESFPLTVTSAQKNPTAFYLCAAGVPYEQYFGPGTRLTVT.